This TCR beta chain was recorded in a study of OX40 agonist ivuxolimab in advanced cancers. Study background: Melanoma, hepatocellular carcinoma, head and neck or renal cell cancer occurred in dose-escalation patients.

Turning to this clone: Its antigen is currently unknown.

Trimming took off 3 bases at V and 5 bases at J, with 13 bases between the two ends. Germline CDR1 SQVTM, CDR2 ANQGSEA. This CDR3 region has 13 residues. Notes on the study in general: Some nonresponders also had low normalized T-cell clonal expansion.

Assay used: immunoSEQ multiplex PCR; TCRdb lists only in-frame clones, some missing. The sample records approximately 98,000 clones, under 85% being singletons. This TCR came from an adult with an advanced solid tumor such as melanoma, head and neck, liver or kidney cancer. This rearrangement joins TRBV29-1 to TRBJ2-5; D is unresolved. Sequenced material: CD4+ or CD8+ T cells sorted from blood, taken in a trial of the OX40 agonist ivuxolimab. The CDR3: CSVDGFGIETQYF. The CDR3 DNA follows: TGCAGCGTTGACGGTTTTGGGATCGAGACCCAGTACTTC.